This T cell receptor (beta chain) is from a study of shared clonotypes between healthy human individuals (TCRdb year 2020). About the study as a whole: The cohort included three men and a couple of women between 18 and 49 years of age. Per donor, three plates each were used for CD4 naive and CD4 memory, two for CD8 naive, and one for CD8 memory. The study deeply sequenced blood TCR repertoires of five healthy adults to estimate repertoire size and the extent of clonotype sharing between individuals. Different laboratories and diverse techniques were used to prepare libraries and sequence TCR repertoires, to increase sequencing depth and limit assay-specific biases. Between about 0.9 and 10 billion PBMCs per donor were obtained by leukapheresis.

In the case of this clone: Its recognized antigen is unknown. No quality values exist for individual bases; no much larger clone is one base distant.

Using the deep immunoSEQ assay, TCR CDR3 regions were amplified from genomic DNA by multiplex PCR. Genomic DNA extracted from each cell subset was distributed evenly over all wells of several immunoSEQ 96-well plates, and each plate served as one replicate. For sorted subsets, around 0.2 ug genomic DNA, equal to tens of thousands of T cell genomes, was loaded into each replicate PCR. Purified libraries were measured with a Qubit 3.0 fluorometer, size-checked on a Bioanalyzer 2100, and measured again with the KAPA Library Quantification kit. Each immunoSEQ 96-well plate was sequenced on its own single-read 150-cycle Illumina NextSeq 550 flow cell. The paper's data handling went like this. Because the immunoSEQ output held only junctional sequences and lacked quality scores, the filtering could not match the filtering applied to full-length reads. To assign V/J genes and CDR3, sequences were annotated using PyIR, a Python wrapper for IgBLAST v1.9, with IMGT germline references. Reads were filtered out if the reads had weak V/J assignments (E-value above 1e-6), no CDR3, stop codons, out-of-frame junctions, or ambiguous translated residues. V3J clonotypes were defined by identical inferred V gene, J gene, and CDR3 amino acid sequence. The percentage overlap between two repertoires was calculated by dividing the number of shared unique clonotypes by the size of the smaller repertoire. Repertoire richness was assessed with RTK rarefaction, the Chao1 estimator, and Recon v2.1 estimates of unobserved clonotypes. OLGA was used to compute generation probabilities for all TCRbeta clonotypes that the gDNA method yielded from a few donors. The table comes from immuneACCESS by way of TCRdb, which keeps in-frame sequences with V and J called. Part of the clones is missing from these tables; in studies checked, under half for an unresolved V gene and the rest for unknown reasons. The DNA gave D and trimming, while V, J and clone size come from that table. The sample table shows roughly 1,500,000 clones, and less than 99% are seen once. The ten largest clones represent roughly 0.36% of the sample.

Summary of the overall study and its limitations: The small number of donors limited the genetic and exposure-history diversity represented. Pairwise subsampling indicated that sequencing depth was expected to affect the degree of clonotype sharing among donors. Even with the large sequencing depth, rarefaction of the sorted-subset datasets indicated that sequencing was incomplete. Across a handful of donors, around 5.4% of naive CD4, around 3.5% of naive CD8, 2.3% of memory CD4, and 0.4% of memory CD8 clonotypes were shared. Larger estimated clonotype richness was generally found for naive subsets than for memory subsets. Compared with non-shared clonotypes, the clonotypes found in all four sorted-subset donors had higher generation probabilities. Only blood was sampled, and tissue TCR repertoires likely differ from those in blood.

Its CDR3 holds 15 amino acids, cysteine through phenylalanine. The DNA shown is the 45-base CDR3, in frame from base 1. CDR1 and CDR2 are drawn from the germline V gene (reference sequence): SEHNR, FQNEAQ. Here V drops 5 bases and J drops 5 bases, and the junction holds 5 bases not matched to any gene. Healthy HIV-negative adults with no recently reported acute infections or vaccinations were included as donors. Every donor was a Caucasian adult living in Nashville, Tennessee, USA. CD4+ T cells were enriched through magnetic negative selection, after which naive cells were positively selected on CD45RA and the remaining negative fraction served as the memory subset. Blood was collected by leukapheresis, and PBMCs were isolated by Ficoll-Histopaque density gradient centrifugation and then cryopreserved in liquid nitrogen vapor phase. Analytical flow cytometry was used to check the purity and quantity of every magnetically sorted T cell population. From each sorted fraction, genomic DNA was isolated and quantified by UV absorbance on a Nanodrop 2000c.

Material for sequencing was naive CD4+ T cells sorted from blood. The label giving this sample's cell subset or site can be read as: CD45RA+ positively selected. The source of this sequence is a man aged 25-45 years in good health. The chain is made from TRBV7-9 and TRBJ2-7, and 14 junction bases match TRBD2. The nucleotides read TGTGCCAGCAGCCCCGGGACTAGCGGGAGCGACGAGCAGTACTTC. Its translation is CASSPGTSGSDEQYF. With the rest looked up from the reference TRBV7-9 and TRBJ2-7 genes rather than sequenced, the full variable domain is DTGVSQNPRHKITKRGQNVTFRCDPISEHNRLYWYRQTLGQGPEFLTYFQNEAQLEKSRLLSDRFSAERPKGSFSTLEIQRTEQGDSAMYLCASSPGTSGSDEQYFGPGTRLTVT.